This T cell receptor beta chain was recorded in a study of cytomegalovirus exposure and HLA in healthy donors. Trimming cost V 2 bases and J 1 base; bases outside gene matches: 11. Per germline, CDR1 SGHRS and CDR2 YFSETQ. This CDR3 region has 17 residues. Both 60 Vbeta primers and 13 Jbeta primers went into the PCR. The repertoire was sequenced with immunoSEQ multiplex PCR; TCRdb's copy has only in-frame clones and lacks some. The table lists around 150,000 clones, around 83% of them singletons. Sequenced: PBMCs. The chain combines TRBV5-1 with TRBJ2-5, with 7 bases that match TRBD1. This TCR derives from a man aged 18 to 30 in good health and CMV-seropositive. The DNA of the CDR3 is TGCGCCAGCAGCTTCTACCCAGGACAGGACCCCCAAGAGACCCAGTACTTC. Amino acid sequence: CASSFYPGQDPQETQYF.